This T cell receptor beta chain was sequenced in a study of blood T cell repertoires in COVID-19. V was clipped by 4 bases and J by 9 bases; unmatched bases: 13. CDR1 and CDR2 (germline): SGHDN, FVKESK. CDR3 length equals 15 residues. Produced via immunoSEQ multiplex PCR; TCRdb's table is partial and in-frame only. The sample has around 320,000 clones, approximately 90% seen once. This chain uses TRBV14 with TRBJ1-2, with 8 positions matching TRBD1. Sequencing input: peripheral blood. This TCR was sampled from a woman aged 30 to 39 who had recovered from COVID-19. The DNA for the CDR3 is TGTGCCAGCAGCCGAGAACCGGGACAGGCGGCCCGCTACACCTTC. Translated: CASSREPGQAARYTF.